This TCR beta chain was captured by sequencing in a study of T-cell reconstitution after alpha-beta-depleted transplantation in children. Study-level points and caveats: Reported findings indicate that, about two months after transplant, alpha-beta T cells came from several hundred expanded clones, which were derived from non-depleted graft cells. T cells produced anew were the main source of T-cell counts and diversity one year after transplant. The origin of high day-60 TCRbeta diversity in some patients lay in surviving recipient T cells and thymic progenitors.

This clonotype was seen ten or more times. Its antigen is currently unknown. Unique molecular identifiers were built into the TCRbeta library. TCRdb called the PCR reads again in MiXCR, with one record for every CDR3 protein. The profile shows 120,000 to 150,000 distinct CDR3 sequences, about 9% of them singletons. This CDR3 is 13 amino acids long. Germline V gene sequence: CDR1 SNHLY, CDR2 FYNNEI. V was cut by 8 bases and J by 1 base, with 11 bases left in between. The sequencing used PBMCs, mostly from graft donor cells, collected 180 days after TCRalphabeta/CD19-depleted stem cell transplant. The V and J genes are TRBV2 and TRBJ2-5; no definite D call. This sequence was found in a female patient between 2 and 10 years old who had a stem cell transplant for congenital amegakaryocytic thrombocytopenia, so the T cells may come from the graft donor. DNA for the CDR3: TGTGCCAGCGGTATAGAGACCCAAGAGACCCAGTACTTC. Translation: CASGIETQETQYF. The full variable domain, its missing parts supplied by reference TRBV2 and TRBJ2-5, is EPEVTQTPSHQVTQMGQEVILRCVPISNHLYFYWYRQILGQKVEFLVSFYNNEISEKSEIFDDQFSVERPDGSNFTLKIRSTKLEDSAMYFCASGIETQETQYFGPGTRLLVL.